The T cell receptor beta chain described here comes from a study of T cells in Graves' hyperthyroidism and ophthalmopathy. The CDR3 runs 13 residues. Germline V gives CDR1 KGHDR, CDR2 SFDVKD. V was cut by 3 bases and J by 9 bases, with 13 bases left in between. Regions amplified from RNA transcripts were the TCR beta CDR3 regions. The HTBI set primed first-round TCR CDR3 RT-PCR. TCRdb analysed the multiplex PCR reads with MiXCR anew, one entry per CDR3 protein. The sample holds over 500,000 distinct CDR3 sequences, about 46% seen once. V gene TRBV24-1 combines with J gene TRBJ2-5, with no clear D. Sequencing was carried out using peripheral blood or thyroid tissue (not recorded which). This receptor was obtained from an adult woman with Graves' disease, either hyperthyroidism or ophthalmopathy (not recorded which). Here the CDR3 reads CATSDLYGPAQYF. CDR3 nucleotide sequence: TGTGCCACCAGTGATCTCTATGGGCCAGCCCAGTACTTC.